The rows below give T cell receptor beta chains drawn from one sample of a study of shared clonotypes between healthy human individuals. Produced via immunoSEQ multiplex PCR; TCRdb's table is partial and in-frame only. Among roughly 1,800,000 clones, approximately 95% were seen once, and the ten largest hold around 1.2%. Source material: naive CD8+ T cells sorted from blood. These receptors all stem from a man in his late teens or twenties in good health. CDR3s include the opening cysteine and the closing phenylalanine or tryptophan. A D gene is named only where the DNA matches it firmly.

J	V	D	DNA	CDR3
TRBJ1-6	TRBV7-9	-	TGTGCCAGCAGCTTAGGGGGCAGCTCCAATTCACCCCTCCACTTT	CASSLGGSSNSPLHF
TRBJ1-1	TRBV11-2	-	TGTGCCAGCAGCAAGACGGCGAACACTGAAGCTTTCTTT	CASSKTANTEAFF
TRBJ2-3	TRBV27	TRBD2	TGTGCCAGCAAGTACAAGCGGGACACAGATACGCAGTATTTT	CASKYKRDTDTQYF
TRBJ1-2	TRBV6-6	TRBD1	TGTGCCAGCAGTTACGCAGGGGGCGATGGCTACACCTTC	CASSYAGGDGYTF
TRBJ2-6	TRBV5-4	TRBD1	TGTGCCAGCAGCCTACAGGGGGGTGGGGCCAACGTCCTGACTTTC	CASSLQGGGANVLTF
TRBJ1-1	TRBV7-9	-	TGTGCCAGCAGCCCACACGAAGGGGACACTGAAGCTTTCTTT	CASSPHEGDTEAFF
TRBJ2-7	TRBV28	TRBD1	TGTGCCAGCTTAAGACAGGGCGACATTTACGAGCAGTACTTC	CASLRQGDIYEQYF
TRBJ1-2	TRBV11-2	-	TGTGCCAGCAGCTTATCAGTAGGGGGGCCCTATGGCTACACCTTC	CASSLSVGGPYGYTF
TRBJ2-7	TRBV10-3	TRBD1	TGTGCCATCAGTGAGTACAGGGGGCTCTCCTACGAGCAGTACTTC	CAISEYRGLSYEQYF
TRBJ1-2	TRBV29-1	TRBD1	TGCAGCGTTGATCCACGAACTAACAGGGGGGAGCCTCTCTTC	CSVDPRTNRGEPLF
TRBJ2-2	TRBV28	-	TGTGCCAGCAGTTTATCCGGGACCAACACCGGGGAGCTGTTTTTT	CASSLSGTNTGELFF
TRBJ1-2	TRBV2	-	TGTGCCAGCAGTGAGACTCGGACACCGCCTATTAACTATGGCTACACCTTC	CASSETRTPPINYGYTF
TRBJ2-7	TRBV7-8	-	TGTGCCAGCAGACACAGGGAGAGCGGGGCGTACGAGCAGTACTTC	CASRHRESGAYEQYF
TRBJ2-1	TRBV4-1	-	TGCGCCAGCAGCGGGGAGAACAATGAGCAGTTCTTC	CASSGENNEQFF
TRBJ2-5	TRBV5-6	-	TGTGCCAGCAGTTCGCAAGAGACCCAGTACTTC	CASSSQETQYF
TRBJ1-2	TRBV5-5	-	TGTGCCAGCAGCTTGTTGGGTGAGACTTTCTATGGCTACACCTTC	CASSLLGETFYGYTF
TRBJ2-1	TRBV4-1	-	TGCGCCAGCAGCCCAACCACCGGGGGACATGGCAATGAGCAGTTCTTC	CASSPTTGGHGNEQFF
TRBJ2-1	TRBV7-2	-	TGTGCCAGCAGCCCATACGAGGTAGTGGGTGAGCAGTTCTTC	CASSPYEVVGEQFF
TRBJ1-4	TRBV28	-	TGTGCCAGCAGTTCTCGTGGGGGATCTAAACTGTTTTTT	CASSSRGGSKLFF
TRBJ2-7	TRBV27	-	TGTGCCAGCAGTTTATTACCCTCCGGGATAACCTACGAGCAGTACTTC	CASSLLPSGITYEQYF
TRBJ1-6	TRBV19	-	TGTGCCAGTACCTCCCGAGGAGGTTGGGACCGCAATTCACCCCTCCACTTT	CASTSRGGWDRNSPLHF
TRBJ2-5	TRBV7-6	-	TGTGCCAGCAGCCTAGACGGAGGTTTCCAAGAGACCCAGTACTTC	CASSLDGGFQETQYF
TRBJ2-7	TRBV27	-	TGTGCCAGCAGTCCTGACAGCGCGCGACTCGAGCAGTACTTC	CASSPDSARLEQYF
TRBJ2-7	TRBV7-9	TRBD2	TGTGCCAGCAGCTTAGGGGGTCTAGCGGGAGCCGAGCAGTACTTC	CASSLGGLAGAEQYF
TRBJ2-7	TRBV7-8	-	TGTGCCAGCAGCTCGGGTCCCCTATACGAGCAGTACTTC	CASSSGPLYEQYF
TRBJ2-7	TRBV13	TRBD2	TGTGCCAGCGGGGAGGGCTCCTACGAGCAGTACTTC	CASGEGSYEQYF
TRBJ1-2	TRBV4-2	TRBD1	TGTGCCAGCAGCCCAGGGACAGGGATAAGCTATGGCTACACCTTC	CASSPGTGISYGYTF
TRBJ2-7	TRBV27	-	TGTGCCAGCAGTATACAGGGCGCCTACGAGCAGTACTTC	CASSIQGAYEQYF
TRBJ2-3	TRBV10-1	-	TGCGCCAGCAGTGAGCGGGGGCCAGACGGAGATACGCAGTATTTT	CASSERGPDGDTQYF
TRBJ2-7	TRBV18	-	TGTGCCAGCTCACCGGGGACCAGCTACGAGCAGTACTTC	CASSPGTSYEQYF
TRBJ2-7	TRBV5-5	TRBD1	TGTGCCAGCAGCGTAGCCGGGACAGGGGTCCCCTACGAGCAGTACTTC	CASSVAGTGVPYEQYF
TRBJ2-1	TRBV10-3	-	TGTGCCATCAGACACACAGGACCATCCGACAATGAGCAGTTCTTC	CAIRHTGPSDNEQFF
TRBJ1-1	TRBV4-3	-	TGCGCCAGCAGCCAAGGGGTAGTGAACACTGAAGCTTTCTTT	CASSQGVVNTEAFF
TRBJ1-1	TRBV6-4	-	TGTGCCAGCAGTGGTGGACCGGGGAGGGACACTGAAGCTTTCTTT	CASSGGPGRDTEAFF
TRBJ2-2	TRBV4-1	-	TGCGCCAGCAGCCAAGACTACTACACCGGGGAGCTGTTTTTT	CASSQDYYTGELFF